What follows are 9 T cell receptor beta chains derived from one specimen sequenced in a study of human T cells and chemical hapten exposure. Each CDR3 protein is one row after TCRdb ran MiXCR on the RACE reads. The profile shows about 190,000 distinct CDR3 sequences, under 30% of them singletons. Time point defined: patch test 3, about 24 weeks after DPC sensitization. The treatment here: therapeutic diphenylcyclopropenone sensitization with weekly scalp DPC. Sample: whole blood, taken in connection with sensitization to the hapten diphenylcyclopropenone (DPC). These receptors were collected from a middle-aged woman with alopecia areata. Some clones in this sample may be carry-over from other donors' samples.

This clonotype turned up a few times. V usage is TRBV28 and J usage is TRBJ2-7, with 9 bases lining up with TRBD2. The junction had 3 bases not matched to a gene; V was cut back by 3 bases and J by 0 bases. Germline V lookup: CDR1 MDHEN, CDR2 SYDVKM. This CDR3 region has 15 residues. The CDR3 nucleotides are TGTGCCAGCAGTTTTAGGGGACTAGCCTCCTACGAGCAGTACTTC. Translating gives CASSFRGLASYEQYF.

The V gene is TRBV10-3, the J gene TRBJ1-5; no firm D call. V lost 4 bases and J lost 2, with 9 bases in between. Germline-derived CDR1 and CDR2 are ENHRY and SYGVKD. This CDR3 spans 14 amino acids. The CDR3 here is CAISANSGNQPQHF. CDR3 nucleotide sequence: TGTGCCATCAGTGCTAACAGCGGCAATCAGCCCCAGCATTTT.

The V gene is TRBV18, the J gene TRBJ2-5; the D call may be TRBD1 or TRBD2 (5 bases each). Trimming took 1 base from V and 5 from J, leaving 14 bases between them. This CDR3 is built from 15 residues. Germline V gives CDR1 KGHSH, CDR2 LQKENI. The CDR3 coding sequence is TGTGCCAGCTCACCACTTGGGGACGTAGGGGAGACCCAGTACTTC. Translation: CASSPLGDVGETQYF.

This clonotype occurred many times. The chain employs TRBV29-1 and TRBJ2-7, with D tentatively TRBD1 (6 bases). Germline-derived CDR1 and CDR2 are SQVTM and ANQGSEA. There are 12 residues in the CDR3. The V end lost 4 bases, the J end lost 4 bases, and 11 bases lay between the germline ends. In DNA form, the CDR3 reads TGCAGCGTTGCAGGGGCGGGTTACGAGCAGTACTTC. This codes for CSVAGAGYEQYF.

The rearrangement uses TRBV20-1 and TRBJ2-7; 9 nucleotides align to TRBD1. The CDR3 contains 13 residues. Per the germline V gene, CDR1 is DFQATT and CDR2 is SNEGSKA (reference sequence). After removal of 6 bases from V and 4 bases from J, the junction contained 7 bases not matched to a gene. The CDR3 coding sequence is TGCAGTGCAAGGGACAGGGATTTGTACGAGCAGTACTTC. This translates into CSARDRDLYEQYF.

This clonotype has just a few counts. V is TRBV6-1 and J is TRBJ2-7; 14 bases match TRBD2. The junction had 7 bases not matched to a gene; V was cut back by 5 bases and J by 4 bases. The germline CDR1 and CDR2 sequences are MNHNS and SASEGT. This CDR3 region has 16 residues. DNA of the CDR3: TGTGCCAGCAGTTTGGCCGGGACTAGCGGGAGATACGAGCAGTACTTC. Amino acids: CASSLAGTSGRYEQYF.

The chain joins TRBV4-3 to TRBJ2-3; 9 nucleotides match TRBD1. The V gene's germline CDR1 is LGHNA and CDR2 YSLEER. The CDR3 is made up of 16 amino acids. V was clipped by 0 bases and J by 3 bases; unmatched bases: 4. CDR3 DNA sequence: TGCGCCAGCAGCCAAGAAGGGACAGGGAGAACAGATACGCAGTATTTT. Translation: CASSQEGTGRTDTQYF.

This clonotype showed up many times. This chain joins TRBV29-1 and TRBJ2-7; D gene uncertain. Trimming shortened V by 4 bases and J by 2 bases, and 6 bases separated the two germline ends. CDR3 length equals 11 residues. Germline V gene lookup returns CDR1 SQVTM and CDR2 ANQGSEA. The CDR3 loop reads CSVVVTYEQYF. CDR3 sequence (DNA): TGCAGCGTTGTCGTCACCTACGAGCAGTACTTC.

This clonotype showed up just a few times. Written as DNA, the CDR3 is TGTGCCAGCAGCTCTCCGCGGGCTCACTATGGCTACACCTTC. Translating it yields CASSSPRAHYGYTF. The chain carries TRBV7-2 and TRBJ1-2, with unresolved D. The CDR3 length is 14 residues. Germline CDR1 is SGHTA and CDR2 is FQGNSA. V lost 4 bases, J lost 3 bases, and 12 bases lay in between.